This entry is about one T cell receptor (beta chain). Its antigen is not identified. Germline assignment: CDR1 LNHDA and CDR2 SQIVND (reference sequence). The CDR3 loop spans 14 amino acids. V gave up 9 bases and J gave up 6 bases; unmatched junction bases: 9. The sample is drawn from a study of T cell responses to AZD1222 COVID-19 vaccine. Some clones are missing from TCRdb's copy, which holds only in-frame ones; the method was immunoSEQ multiplex PCR. The sample yields around 150,000 clones, approximately 94% seen once. General observations from the study: Females outnumbered males among donors, who were mostly white British; clonal diversity was possibly underestimated.

The chain is built from TRBV19 and TRBJ1-5, with TRBD1 identical over 9 bases. The specimen comprised peripheral blood, sampled 28 days after the second AZD1222 dose. The sequence derives from an adult who received the AZD1222 COVID-19 vaccine. The CDR3 DNA reads TGTGCCAGCTCGACAGGGGGTCCGGTTCAGCCCCAGCATTTT. This gives the protein CASSTGGPVQPQHF.